This T cell receptor (beta chain) comes out of a study of OX40 agonist ivuxolimab in advanced cancers. Here immunoSEQ multiplex PCR was the method, and the copy in TCRdb shows in-frame clones only, minus some. The sample lists some 100,000 clones; 90% were seen once. Trimming took off 1 base at V and 4 bases at J, with 10 bases between the two ends. This CDR3 is built from 14 residues. Germline V gene data show CDR1 as MGHRA and CDR2 as YSYEKL. V usage is TRBV4-1 and J usage is TRBJ2-5; a weak D match, TRBD1 (7 bases). This material consisted of CD4+ or CD8+ T cells sorted from blood, taken in a trial of the OX40 agonist ivuxolimab. This TCR came from an adult with an advanced solid tumor such as melanoma, head and neck, liver or kidney cancer. CDR3 in amino acids: CASSQGQGGETQYF. CDR3 bases: TGCGCCAGCAGCCAAGGACAGGGAGGAGAGACCCAGTACTTC.